What follows are 20 T cell receptor beta chains derived from one specimen sequenced in a study of T cell responses to AZD1222 COVID-19 vaccine. TCRdb's copy holds only in-frame clones and misses some; the assay was immunoSEQ multiplex PCR. The sample gives roughly 140,000 clones, 88% of which show up once; under 8% is in the top ten. The input for sequencing was peripheral blood, taken after recovery from COVID-19. The receptors originated from an adult who had recovered from COVID-19.

The gene calls are TRBV5-1 and TRBJ2-1; D may match TRBD1 or TRBD2 (5 bases each). Trimming stripped 5 bases from V and 2 bases from J, with 14 bases between. The CDR3 has 15 amino acids. From germline, CDR1 is SGHRS and CDR2 YFSETQ. The CDR3 region is CASSFSRGTYNEQFF. DNA of the CDR3: TGCGCCAGCAGTTTCTCACGGGGCACCTACAATGAGCAGTTCTTC.

V gene TRBV4-3 combines with J gene TRBJ2-7, with a possible D match to TRBD2 (5 bases). The CDR3 covers 16 residues. V gave up 1 base and J gave up 3 bases, with 16 bases separating them. Germline V gives CDR1 LGHNA, CDR2 YSLEER. The CDR3 protein is CASSQGRAGLLYEQYF. CDR3 sequence (DNA): TGCGCCAGCAGCCAAGGAAGGGCAGGACTCCTCTACGAGCAGTACTTC.

The chain has TRBV28 and TRBJ1-4; TRBD1 is a possible D gene (6 bases). Trimming left V 6 bases short and J 2 bases short, with 13 bases between. CDR3 length: 15 residues. Germline V gene lookup returns CDR1 MDHEN and CDR2 SYDVKM. This CDR3 is CASRVGGNTNEKLFF. The DNA for the CDR3 is TGTGCCAGCAGGGTAGGGGGTAATACTAATGAAAAACTGTTTTTT.

This clone was seen just once. The chain couples TRBV6-4 to TRBJ1-5; 7 bases are a match to TRBD1. CDR1 is MRHNA and CDR2 is SNTAGT in the germline V gene. After removal of 8 bases from V and 7 bases from J, the junction contained 8 bases not matched to a gene. CDR3 length: 13 residues. In nucleotides, the CDR3 is TGTGCCAGCGGGGACAGCGGAAACCAGCCCCAGCATTTT. This sequence encodes CASGDSGNQPQHF.

This rearrangement joins TRBV5-6 to TRBJ2-2; 9 positions match TRBD2. The germline V gene has CDR1 SGHDT and CDR2 YYEEEE. The CDR3 is 14 residues long. The trim removed 5 bases at V and 1 base at J, leaving 0 bases unmatched. In DNA form, the CDR3 reads TGTGCCAGCAGGACTAGCGGGAACACCGGGGAGCTGTTTTTT. Translated, it gives CASRTSGNTGELFF.

The chain carries TRBV5-1 and TRBJ2-7; TRBD2 might be the D (7 bases). This CDR3 region has 16 residues. Trimming shortened V by 0 bases and J by 5 bases, and 18 bases separated the two germline ends. The germline gives CDR1 SGHRS, CDR2 YFSETQ. CDR3 in amino acids: CASSLVRGASVDEQYF. The DNA of the CDR3 is TGCGCCAGCAGCTTGGTCCGGGGGGCCTCGGTGGACGAGCAGTACTTC.

DNA for the CDR3: TGTGCCAGCAGTTACACAAGACTAGCGGGGGCCTTAAACACCGGGGAGCTGTTTTTT. Translating gives CASSYTRLAGALNTGELFF. The J gene is TRBJ2-2, the V gene TRBV6-2 or TRBV6-3; the match to TRBD2 covers 12 bases. The germline CDR1 and CDR2 sequences are MNHEY and SVGEGT. This CDR3 is 19 amino acids long. The V segment lost 2 bases and the J segment 2 bases; nucleotides outside the gene matches: 9.

The chain couples TRBV19 to TRBJ1-1, with a possible D match to TRBD1 (5 bases). CDR3 length: 11 residues. Per the germline V gene, CDR1 is LNHDA and CDR2 is SQIVND (reference sequence). Trimming stripped 8 bases from V and 6 bases from J, with 10 bases between. The CDR3 protein is CASEGRSEAFF. DNA of the CDR3: TGTGCCAGTGAGGGGAGGTCTGAAGCTTTCTTT.

The chain joins TRBV5-1 to TRBJ2-3; D gene ambiguous. The CDR3 sequence is 14 residues long. CDR1 and CDR2 (germline): SGHRS, YFSETQ. V shed 0 bases and J shed 4 bases, with 9 bases lying between them. The CDR3, as DNA: TGCGCCAGCAGCTTGGGCGGTCCCCCAGATACGCAGTATTTT. It translates to CASSLGGPPDTQYF.

This chain joins TRBV2 and TRBJ2-6; the D is unclear. With 0 bases removed from V and 0 bases from J, the gap between germline ends came to 3 bases. Looked up from germline, CDR1 is SNHLY and CDR2 is FYNNEI. This CDR3 is 15 amino acids long. The CDR3 region has the DNA TGTGCCAGCAGTGAAGCCGACTCTGGGGCCAACGTCCTGACTTTC. This translates into CASSEADSGANVLTF.

The V and J genes are TRBV12-3 or TRBV12-4 and TRBJ1-2, with TRBD1 matching 8 bases. This CDR3 comprises 13 residues. The V segment lost 3 bases and the J segment 8 bases; nucleotides outside the gene matches: 5. CDR3 coding DNA: TGTGCCAGCAGTTTGGCAGGGGGCATGGGCTACACCTTC. Protein product: CASSLAGGMGYTF.

V usage is TRBV7-2 and J usage is TRBJ2-1; perhaps TRBD2 as D (6 bases). Trimming removed 2 bases from V and 10 bases from J, with 27 bases in between. Per germline, CDR1 SGHTA and CDR2 FQGNSA. The CDR3 runs to 18 residues. The CDR3 DNA follows: TGTGCCAGCAGCTTACGTGCGCCGACCCGGGGCGGGGTTGAAGAGCAGTTCTTC. It yields the protein CASSLRAPTRGGVEEQFF.

The chain carries TRBV18 and TRBJ2-7; 11 bases agree with TRBD1. CDR3 length equals 14 residues. Germline CDR1 is KGHSH and CDR2 is LQKENI. The J segment lost 5 bases and the V segment lost 2 bases, leaving 2 bases of the junction unmatched. The CDR3 loop reads CASSPGTGGDEQYF. The CDR3 DNA reads TGTGCCAGCTCACCAGGGACAGGGGGTGACGAGCAGTACTTC.

The CDR3 nucleotides read TGTGCCAGTAGTATAGTAGGGGGGACAGGGGTTGCCTACGAGCAGTACTTC. Its protein is CASSIVGGTGVAYEQYF. V usage is TRBV19 and J usage is TRBJ2-7, with 10 bases lining up with TRBD1. J gave up 2 bases and V 1 base, and 8 bases lay outside the gene matches. Germline V lookup: CDR1 LNHDA, CDR2 SQIVND (reference sequence). The CDR3 runs 17 residues.

V is TRBV5-5 and J is TRBJ1-2; tentatively, D is TRBD1 (6 bases). The V and J ends lost 0 bases and 5 bases respectively, with 20 bases between them. Germline V lookup: CDR1 SGHKS, CDR2 YYEKEE (reference sequence). The CDR3 has 17 residues. The CDR3 sequence is CASSLEILGGPRYGYTF. DNA of the CDR3: TGTGCCAGCAGCTTGGAGATACTAGGGGGGCCGAGATATGGCTACACCTTC.

This clone is a singleton in its sample. The chain combines TRBV6-6 with TRBJ2-1; D assignment may be TRBD1 or TRBD2 (5 bases each). This CDR3 has 15 amino acids. Germline-derived CDR1 and CDR2 are MNHNY and SVGAGI (reference sequence). Between the trimmed V and J ends, which lost 4 bases and 0 bases, there was a span of 10 bases. CDR3 DNA: TGTGCCAGCAGTTCGGGACCCCTCTCCTACAATGAGCAGTTCTTC. Translation: CASSSGPLSYNEQFF.

Here the CDR3 reads CASSTSGNTIYF. The CDR3 nucleotides are TGTGCCAGCAGCACTTCTGGAAACACCATATATTTT. V gene TRBV12-3 or TRBV12-4 combines with J gene TRBJ1-3; no reliable D call. The CDR3 runs to 12 residues. V dropped 6 bases and J dropped 1 base, with 4 bases sitting between them.

The V and J genes are TRBV19 and TRBJ1-1; tentatively, D is TRBD1 (6 bases). In germline, CDR1 is LNHDA, CDR2 SQIVND (reference sequence). The CDR3 has 14 amino acids. V lost 5 bases to trimming and J lost 1 base, with 11 bases between them. As DNA, the CDR3 is TGTGCCAGTAGTTCGGGGGGGCCGAACACTGAAGCTTTCTTT. It translates to CASSSGGPNTEAFF.

This chain connects TRBV6-5 to TRBJ1-1; D gene unclear. The ends were cut back, 5 bases at V and 1 base at J, with 8 bases in the middle. Germline V gene sequence: CDR1 MNHEY, CDR2 SVGAGI. The CDR3 has 13 amino acids. CDR3 sequence: CASSRGWNTEAFF. The CDR3 DNA is TGTGCCAGCAGTCGGGGATGGAACACTGAAGCTTTCTTT.

The chain couples TRBV6-1 to TRBJ2-7; 7 bases agree with TRBD1. Per the germline V gene, CDR1 is MNHNS and CDR2 is SASEGT. This CDR3 is 13 amino acids long. Trimming cost V 3 bases and J 6 bases; bases outside gene matches: 5. Written as DNA, the CDR3 is TGTGCCAGCAGTGATACAGGGGCTACCGAGCAGTACTTC. Translating gives CASSDTGATEQYF.